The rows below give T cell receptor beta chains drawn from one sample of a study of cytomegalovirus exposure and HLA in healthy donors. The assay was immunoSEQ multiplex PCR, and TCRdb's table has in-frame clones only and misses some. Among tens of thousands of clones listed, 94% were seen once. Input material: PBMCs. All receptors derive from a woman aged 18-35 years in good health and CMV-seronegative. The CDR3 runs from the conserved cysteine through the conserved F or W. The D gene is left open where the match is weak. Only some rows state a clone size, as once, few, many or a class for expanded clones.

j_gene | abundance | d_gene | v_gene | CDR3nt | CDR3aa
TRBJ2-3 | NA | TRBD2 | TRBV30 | TGTGCCTGGACTTTTAGCGGGGGGGCAGATACGCAGTATTTT | CAWTFSGGADTQYF
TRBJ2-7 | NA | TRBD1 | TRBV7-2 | TGTGCCAGCAGCGGGTACGGGACAGGTATCTACGAGCAGTACTTC | CASSGYGTGIYEQYF
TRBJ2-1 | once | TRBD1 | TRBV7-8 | TGTGCCAGCAGCTTCTACAGGGGGCCGGATGAGCAGTTCTTC | CASSFYRGPDEQFF
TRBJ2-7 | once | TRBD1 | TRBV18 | TGTGCCAGCTCACCACCAGGACAGGGGGCAAGGGAGCAGTACTTC | CASSPPGQGAREQYF
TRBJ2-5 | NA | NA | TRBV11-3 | TGTGCCAGCAGCTCGGCCAGGGGATCGGAGACCCAGTACTTC | CASSSARGSETQYF
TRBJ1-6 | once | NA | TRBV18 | TGTGCCAGCTCACCAAGCGGGCTTCGTAATTCACCCCTCCACTTT | CASSPSGLRNSPLHF
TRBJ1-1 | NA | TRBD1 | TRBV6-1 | TGTGCCAGCAGGAGGGACAGGACGAACACTGAAGCTTTCTTT | CASRRDRTNTEAFF
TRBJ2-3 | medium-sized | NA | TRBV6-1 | TGTGCCAGCAGTGAAGCCAAGGGGGGCACAGATACGCAGTATTTT | CASSEAKGGTDTQYF
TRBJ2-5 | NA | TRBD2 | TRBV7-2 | TGTGCCAGCCGACCGGGGGGTTTGGAGACCCAGTACTTC | CASRPGGLETQYF
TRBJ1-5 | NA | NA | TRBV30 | TGTGCCTGGAGTCCTCATGGGCAGGGAAGGGGCCTTAGCAATCAGCCCCAGCATTTT | CAWSPHGQGRGLSNQPQHF
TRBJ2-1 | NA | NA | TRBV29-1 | TGCAGCGTTGATTTTGGCAGCTCCTACAATGAGCAGTTCTTC | CSVDFGSSYNEQFF
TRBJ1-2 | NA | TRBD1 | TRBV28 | TGTGCCAGCAGACCAGGGGGCTATGGCTACACCTTC | CASRPGGYGYTF
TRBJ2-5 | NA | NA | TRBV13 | TGTGCCAGCAGCTTCTGGGCTTCTCAAGAGACCCAGTACTTC | CASSFWASQETQYF
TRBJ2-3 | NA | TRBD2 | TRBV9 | TGTGCCAGCAGCGTAGTGGGGGGGTACACAGATACGCAGTATTTT | CASSVVGGYTDTQYF
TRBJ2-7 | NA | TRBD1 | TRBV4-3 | TGCGCCAGCAGCCCATCGCAGGGGGCCTGGTCCTACGAGCAGTACTTC | CASSPSQGAWSYEQYF
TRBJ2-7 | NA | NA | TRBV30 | TGTGCCTGTTCCCGAGGGTCCTACGAGCAGTACTTC | CACSRGSYEQYF
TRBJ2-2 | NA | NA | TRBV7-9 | TGTGCCAGCAGCTTAGCGCAGACGAACACCGGGGAGCTGTTTTTT | CASSLAQTNTGELFF
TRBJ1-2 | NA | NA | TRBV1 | TGCACCAGCAGCCAACCCGGGGCGGGGGGACAGCTCTATGGCTACACCTTC | CTSSQPGAGGQLYGYTF
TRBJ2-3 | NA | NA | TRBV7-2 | TGTGCCAGCAGCTTTTGGGGGGACTCTTCGAATACGCAGTATTTT | CASSFWGDSSNTQYF
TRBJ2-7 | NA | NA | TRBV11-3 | TGTGCCAGCAGCAAGGGAGATGAGCAGTACTTC | CASSKGDEQYF
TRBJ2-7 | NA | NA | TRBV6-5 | TGTGCCAGCAGGTTAGTGACAGGCGTCCACGAGCAGTACTTC | CASRLVTGVHEQYF
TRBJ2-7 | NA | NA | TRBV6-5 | TGTGCCAGCAGTCGTGCTAGGGAGCAGTACTTC | CASSRAREQYF
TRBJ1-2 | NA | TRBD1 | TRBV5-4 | TGTGCCAGCAGCTTGGGGCAGGGGGCGCGGGGCTACACCTTC | CASSLGQGARGYTF
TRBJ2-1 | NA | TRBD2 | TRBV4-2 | TGTGCCAGCAGCCAACGCCATAGAACGGTGGCGGGAGAGGTTGAGCAGTTCTTC | CASSQRHRTVAGEVEQFF
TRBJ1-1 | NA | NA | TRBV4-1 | TGCGCCAGCAGCCGCGGACAATTGAACACTGAAGCTTTCTTT | CASSRGQLNTEAFF
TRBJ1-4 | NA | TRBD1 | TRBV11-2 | TGTGCCAGCAGCGGAGCGGACAGGGTTGGTGAAAAACTGTTTTTT | CASSGADRVGEKLFF
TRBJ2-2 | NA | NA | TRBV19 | TGTGCCAGTAGTATCGTGTCTCCCGGGGAGCTGTTTTTT | CASSIVSPGELFF
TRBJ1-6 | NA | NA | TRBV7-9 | TGTGCCAGCAGCTTATACAGGGACCTGAATTCACCCCTCCACTTT | CASSLYRDLNSPLHF
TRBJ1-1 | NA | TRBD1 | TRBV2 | TGTGCCAGCAGTCCCCGACGGACAGGGGAAGGGCACACTGAAGCTTTCTTT | CASSPRRTGEGHTEAFF
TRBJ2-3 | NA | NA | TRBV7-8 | TGTGCCAGCAGCCCCAAGGCACAGGGATCAGATACGCAGTATTTT | CASSPKAQGSDTQYF
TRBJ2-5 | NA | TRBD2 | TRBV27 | TGTGCCAGCAGACCCTGGGCTAGCGGGAGTGGTGAGACCCAGTACTTC | CASRPWASGSGETQYF
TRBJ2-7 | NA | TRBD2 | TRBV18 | TGTGCCAGCTCACCTAGAGAAGCGGGGGGGTTTGACGAGCAGTACTTC | CASSPREAGGFDEQYF
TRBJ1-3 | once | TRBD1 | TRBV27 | TGTGCCAGTGGACAGGGGTCCCCCTCATTCTCTGGAAACACCATATATTTT | CASGQGSPSFSGNTIYF
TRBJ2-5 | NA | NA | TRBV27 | TGTGCCAGCAGTTTATCGTTCGCGGGACGGGAGACCCAGTACTTC | CASSLSFAGRETQYF
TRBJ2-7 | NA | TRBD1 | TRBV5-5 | TGTGCCAGCAGCTTGGCGGGGACAGCTCCCTACGAGCAGTACTTC | CASSLAGTAPYEQYF
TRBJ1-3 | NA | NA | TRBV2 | TGTGCCAGCAGCCAAGTGGGCAGCTCTGGAAACACCATATATTTT | CASSQVGSSGNTIYF
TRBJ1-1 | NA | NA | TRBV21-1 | TGTGCCAGCAGCCAGAATATCGGGGCTTTCTTT | CASSQNIGAFF
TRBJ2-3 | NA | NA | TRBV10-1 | TGCGCCAGCAGTGGAACGACTGGGACAGATACGCAGTATTTT | CASSGTTGTDTQYF
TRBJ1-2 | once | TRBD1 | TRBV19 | TGTGCCAGTAGTATTGGGACAGGGCCCTCTGGCTACACCTTC | CASSIGTGPSGYTF
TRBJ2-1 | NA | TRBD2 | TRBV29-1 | TGCAGCGTTGAACTAGCGGGAGGATACAATGAGCAGTTCTTC | CSVELAGGYNEQFF
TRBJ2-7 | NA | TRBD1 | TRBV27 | TGTGCCAGCAGCGACAGGGGCCCTAGGTTCGGAGAGCAGTACTTC | CASSDRGPRFGEQYF
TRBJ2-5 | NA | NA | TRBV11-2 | TGTGCCAGCAGCTTAGAAGTTGGCCCTTACCAGGAGACCCAGTACTTC | CASSLEVGPYQETQYF
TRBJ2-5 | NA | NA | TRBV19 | TGTGCCAGCGCAGTAACGGGAGAGACCCAGTACTTC | CASAVTGETQYF
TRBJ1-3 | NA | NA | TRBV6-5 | TGTGCCAGCAGTCCACAGGGCGACTCTGGAAACACCATATATTTT | CASSPQGDSGNTIYF
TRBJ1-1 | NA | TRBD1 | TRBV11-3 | TGTGCCAGCAGCTTACTGGGACAGGGCAGGACTGAAGCTTTCTTT | CASSLLGQGRTEAFF
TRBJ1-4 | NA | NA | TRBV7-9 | TGTGCCAGCGCCTCTTGGGACAACGGGCAGGATAATGAAAAACTGTTTTTT | CASASWDNGQDNEKLFF
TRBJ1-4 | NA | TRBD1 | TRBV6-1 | TGTGCCAGCAGTGAAGCGAGGGGGCTGGGTGAAAAACTGTTTTTT | CASSEARGLGEKLFF
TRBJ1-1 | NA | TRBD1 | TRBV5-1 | TGCGCCAGCAGCCTTGATCCGGGACAGGACACTGAAGCTTTCTTT | CASSLDPGQDTEAFF
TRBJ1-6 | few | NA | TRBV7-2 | TGTGCCAGCAGTCCCTCTACCGTGGATCGAGGATCACCCCTCCACTTT | CASSPSTVDRGSPLHF
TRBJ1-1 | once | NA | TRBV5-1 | TGCGCCAGCAGCCCTCGGGGGGGTGGAGACACTGAAGCTTTCTTT | CASSPRGGGDTEAFF
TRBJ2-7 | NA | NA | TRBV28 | TGTGCCAGCAGTGGGACAAAACTTTACGAGCAGTACTTC | CASSGTKLYEQYF
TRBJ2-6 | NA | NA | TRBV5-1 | TGCGCCAGCAGCTTGTCTACTGGGGCCAACGTCCTGACTTTC | CASSLSTGANVLTF
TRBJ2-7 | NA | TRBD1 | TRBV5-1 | TGCGCCAGCAGCGAACAGACAGGGGCTCCCTACGAGCAGTACTTC | CASSEQTGAPYEQYF
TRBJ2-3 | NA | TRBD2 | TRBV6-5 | TGTGCCAGCAGATCCGACCTAGCGGGAGGGGATACGCAGTATTTT | CASRSDLAGGDTQYF
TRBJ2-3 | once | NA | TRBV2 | TGTGCCAGCAGTGCTTACCGGGATACGCAGTATTTT | CASSAYRDTQYF
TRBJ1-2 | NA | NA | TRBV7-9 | TGTGCCAGCAGCGAGGGACACCCCAACTATGGCTACACCTTC | CASSEGHPNYGYTF
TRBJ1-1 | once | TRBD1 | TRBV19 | TGTGCCAGTAGCCGGGACAGGGTGGAAGCTTTCTTT | CASSRDRVEAFF
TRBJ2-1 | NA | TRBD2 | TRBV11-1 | TGTGCCAGCAGCTTTACAGCGGGAAGGGACAATGAGCAGTTCTTC | CASSFTAGRDNEQFF
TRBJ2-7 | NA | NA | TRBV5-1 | TGCGCCAGCAGCCCCGACAGTCTGAACGAGCAGTACTTC | CASSPDSLNEQYF
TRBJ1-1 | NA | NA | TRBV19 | TGTGCCAGTAGTTTCGAGTTGGGGAGCACTGAAGCTTTCTTT | CASSFELGSTEAFF